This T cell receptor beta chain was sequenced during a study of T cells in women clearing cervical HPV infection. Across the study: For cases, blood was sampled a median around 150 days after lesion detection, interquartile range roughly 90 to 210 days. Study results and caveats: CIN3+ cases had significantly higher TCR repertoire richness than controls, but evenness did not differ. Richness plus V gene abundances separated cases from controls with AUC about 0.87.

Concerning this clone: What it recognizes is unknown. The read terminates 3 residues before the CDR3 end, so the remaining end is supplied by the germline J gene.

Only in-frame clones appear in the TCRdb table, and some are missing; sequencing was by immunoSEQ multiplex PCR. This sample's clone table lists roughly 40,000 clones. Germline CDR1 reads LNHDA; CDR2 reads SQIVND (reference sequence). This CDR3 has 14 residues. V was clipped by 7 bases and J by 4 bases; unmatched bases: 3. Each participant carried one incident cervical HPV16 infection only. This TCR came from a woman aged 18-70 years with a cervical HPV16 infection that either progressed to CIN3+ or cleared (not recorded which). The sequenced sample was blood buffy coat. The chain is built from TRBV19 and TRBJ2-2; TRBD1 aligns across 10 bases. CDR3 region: CASKGQGTTGELFF. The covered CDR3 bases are TGTGCCAGTAAGGGACAGGGGACCACCGGGGAG. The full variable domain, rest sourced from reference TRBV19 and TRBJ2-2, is DGGITQSPKYLFRKEGQNVTLSCEQNLNHDAMYWYRQDPGQGLRLIYYSQIVNDFQKGDIAEGYSVSREKKESFPLTVTSAQKNPTAFYLCASKGQGTTGELFFGEGSRLTVL.